Listed here are 24 T cell receptor beta chains from one sample, sequenced in a study of human T cells and chemical hapten exposure. TCRdb reprocessed the RACE reads via MiXCR and lists one record per CDR3 protein. Of under 200,000 distinct CDR3 sequences in the sample, 13% to 15% are singletons; the top ten hold around 1.7%. The time point was: patch test 1, 2 weeks after DPC sensitization. Treatment in this sample: therapeutic diphenylcyclopropenone sensitization with weekly scalp DPC. Sequences were derived from whole blood, sampled in connection with sensitization to the hapten diphenylcyclopropenone (DPC). The receptors originated from a woman under 40 with alopecia areata. Some clones in this sample may be carry-over from other donors' samples.

The V call is TRBV18, the J call TRBJ1-5; D call uncertain. The ends were cut back, 4 bases at V and 0 bases at J, with 7 bases in the middle. This CDR3 comprises 14 residues. Per the germline V gene, CDR1 is KGHSH and CDR2 is LQKENI. The DNA of the CDR3 is TGTGCCAGCTCACAACGGGATAGCAATCAGCCCCAGCATTTT. Translation: CASSQRDSNQPQHF.

This clonotype was seen only a few times. V and J are TRBV29-1 and TRBJ1-1; the D gene is possibly TRBD1 (5 bases). The CDR3 loop spans 11 amino acids. Germline lookup yields CDR1 SQVTM and CDR2 ANQGSEA. V was trimmed by 7 bases and J by 3 bases, leaving 9 bases between them. DNA of the CDR3: TGCAGCGGGGGGAGGGACACTGAAGCTTTCTTT. It encodes CSGGRDTEAFF.

Points on this clonotype: An end of the junction differs from the germline gene, which may be a read error. The V gene is TRBV12-3 or TRBV12-4, the J gene TRBJ2-2; tentative D call: TRBD1 (5 bases). The length of the CDR3 is 13 residues. CDR3 coding DNA: TGTGTCAGCAGCGTAAAAGGGGCCGGGGAGCTGTTTTTT. Its protein is CVSSVKGAGELFF.

This chain joins TRBV7-2 and TRBJ2-5; TRBD2 is a possible D gene (5 bases). The CDR3 is 15 residues long. V gave up 5 bases and J gave up 1 base, with 14 bases separating them. Germline V lookup: CDR1 SGHTA, CDR2 FQGNSA. The DNA of the CDR3 is TGTGCCAGCAGCCTTCAAGCGGAAAGCCAAGAGACCCAGTACTTC. As protein: CASSLQAESQETQYF.

This clonotype appeared a few times. The chain employs TRBV7-9 and TRBJ2-1; 11 bases match TRBD2. Germline V gene lookup returns CDR1 SEHNR and CDR2 FQNEAQ (reference sequence). The V gene end was trimmed by 5 bases and the J gene end by 10 bases; junction bases not matched to a gene: 10. There are 15 residues in the CDR3. This chain's CDR3 is CASSPFLAGGREQFF. The CDR3 DNA sequence: TGTGCCAGCAGCCCCTTCCTAGCGGGAGGCAGGGAGCAGTTCTTC. The full variable domain, in which reference TRBV7-9 and TRBJ2-1 provide the parts outside the CDR3, is DTGVSQNPRHKITKRGQNVTFRCDPISEHNRLYWYRQTLGQGPEFLTYFQNEAQLEKSRLLSDRFSAERPKGSFSTLEIQRTEQGDSAMYLCASSPFLAGGREQFFGPGTRLTVL.

J is TRBJ1-2 and V is TRBV6-2 or TRBV6-3, with D unresolved. CDR3 size: 17 residues. Trimming stripped 6 bases from V and 3 bases from J, with 23 bases between. The germline gives CDR1 MNHEY, CDR2 SVGEGT. Here the CDR3 reads CASSYHSPGPVDYGYTF. DNA for the CDR3: TGTGCCAGCAGCTACCACTCCCCGGGCCCGGTGGACTATGGCTACACCTTC.

This clonotype has more than one count but fewer than ten. V is TRBV11-2 and J is TRBJ2-1; 10 bases agree with TRBD2. V lost 4 bases and J lost 2; bases outside the gene matches: 8. The germline V gene encodes CDR1 SGHAT and CDR2 FQNNGV. The CDR3 is 17 amino acids. The CDR3 reads CASSSVSGRTTYNEQFF. The DNA of the CDR3 is TGTGCCAGCAGCTCGGTTAGCGGGAGGACCACCTACAATGAGCAGTTCTTC.

This chain connects TRBV4-3 to TRBJ2-6; perhaps TRBD2 as D (6 bases). Trimming took 4 bases from V and 2 from J, leaving 6 bases between them. Germline V gives CDR1 LGHNA, CDR2 YSLEER. The length of the CDR3 is 14 residues. For the CDR3, the DNA is TGCGCCAGCAGCCGGGAGGCTGGGGCCAACGTCCTGACTTTC. It specifies CASSREAGANVLTF.

V and J are TRBV9 and TRBJ1-5; D uncertain. The germline CDR1 and CDR2 sequences are SGDLS and YYNGEE. Between the trimmed V and J ends, which lost 3 bases and 3 bases, there was a span of 10 bases. The CDR3 extends over 14 amino acids. CDR3 loop: CASSAGVHNQPQHF. The DNA for the CDR3 is TGTGCCAGCAGCGCCGGGGTACACAATCAGCCCCAGCATTTT. Full variable domain (outside the CDR3, taken from reference TRBV9 and TRBJ1-5): DSGVTQTPKHLITATGQRVTLRCSPRSGDLSVYWYQQSLDQGLQFLIQYYNGEERAKGNILERFSAQQFPDLHSELNLSSLELGDSALYFCASSAGVHNQPQHFGDGTRLSIL.

This chain links TRBV7-2 with TRBJ1-1; D is unresolved. CDR1 and CDR2 from the germline V gene are SGHTA and FQGNSA. This CDR3 has 14 amino acids. V was trimmed by 5 bases and J by 6 bases, leaving 16 bases between them. The CDR3 sequence: CASSLDWVRPEAFF. DNA for the CDR3: TGTGCCAGCAGCCTGGACTGGGTTAGACCTGAAGCTTTCTTT.

In its sample, this clonotype was seen many times. The chain carries TRBV6-2 or TRBV6-3 and TRBJ1-2; D is undetermined. The V gene lost 6 bases and the J gene lost 0 bases, with 5 bases spanning the gap. CDR1 is MNHEY, CDR2 SVGEGT, per germline. The CDR3 consists of 12 residues. CDR3 bases: TGTGCCAGCAGCACGGCTAACTATGGCTACACCTTC. It specifies CASSTANYGYTF.

The chain carries TRBV29-1 and TRBJ2-1; the match to TRBD2 covers 7 bases. The germline V gene encodes CDR1 SQVTM and CDR2 ANQGSEA. CDR3 length: 14 residues. V dropped 7 bases and J dropped 4; count of bases not matched to a gene: 10. Here the CDR3 DNA reads TGCAGCGGAGGAGCGGGGAACCGTTACAATGAGCAGTTCTTC. Translation: CSGGAGNRYNEQFF.

The rearrangement joins TRBV20-1 to TRBJ1-5, with D tentatively TRBD1 (6 bases). V dropped 2 bases and J dropped 4 bases, with 18 bases sitting between them. CDR1 and CDR2 (germline): DFQATT, SNEGSKA (reference sequence). This CDR3 region has 16 residues. The CDR3 DNA reads as TGCAGTGCTAGAAAAATACAGGGTATAGGGAATCAGCCCCAGCATTTT. As protein: CSARKIQGIGNQPQHF.

The sample holds many counts of this clonotype. The CDR3: CSVGQGAQPQHF. The CDR3 DNA follows: TGCAGCGTCGGACAGGGGGCTCAGCCCCAGCATTTT. The V call is TRBV29-1, the J call TRBJ1-5; TRBD1 matches 11 bases. CDR1 is SQVTM and CDR2 is ANQGSEA in the germline V gene. V was clipped by 6 bases and J by 6 bases; unmatched bases: 1. The CDR3 sequence is 12 residues long.

The chain is built from TRBV21-1 and TRBJ2-5; TRBD1, the D gene given by the table, was not confirmed from the DNA. TRBV21-1 is a pseudogene segment. The CDR3 is 16 amino acids. CDR3 in DNA: TGTGCCAACCTAAAAAAGGGGGACGAGAGTTTGGAGACCCAGTACTTC. It is translated as CANLKKGDESLETQYF.

This sequence joins TRBV24-1 and TRBJ1-2; 7 positions match TRBD1. Germline CDR1 KGHDR, CDR2 SFDVKD. The CDR3 extends over 15 amino acids. V lost 3 bases, J lost 0 bases, and 3 bases stayed unmatched. CDR3 residues: CATSDAGTANYGYTF. The CDR3 DNA sequence: TGTGCCACCAGTGATGCAGGGACAGCTAACTATGGCTACACCTTC.

DNA for the CDR3: TGTGCCAGCGGCGATACCTACGAGCAGTACTTC. This encodes CASGDTYEQYF. V is TRBV6-2 or TRBV6-3 and J is TRBJ2-7, with unresolved D. The V end lost 8 bases, the J end lost 2 bases, and 7 bases lay between the germline ends. The CDR3 is 11 residues long. The germline CDR1 and CDR2 sequences are MNHEY and SVGEGT.

The table lists this clonotype with a few counts. This rearrangement joins TRBV11-2 to TRBJ1-1, with 8 bases that match TRBD1. Per the germline V gene, CDR1 is SGHAT and CDR2 is FQNNGV. V shed 4 bases, J shed 7 bases, and the junction held 11 bases outside the gene matches. The CDR3 sequence is 15 residues long. CDR3 sequence: CASSSTRTGRSEAFF. The CDR3 DNA reads as TGTGCCAGCAGCTCCACCCGGACAGGGCGGAGTGAAGCTTTCTTT.

This rearrangement joins TRBV7-2 to TRBJ1-6, with D unclear. V shed 2 bases and J shed 6 bases, with 11 bases lying between them. Germline CDR1 is SGHTA and CDR2 is FQGNSA. The length of the CDR3 is 15 residues. This CDR3 reads CASSLQESSNSPLHF. DNA of the CDR3: TGTGCCAGCAGCTTACAGGAATCCAGTAATTCACCCCTCCACTTT.

This clonotype showed up just a few times. This chain uses TRBV7-2 with TRBJ1-1; TRBD1 might be the D (5 bases). From germline, CDR1 is SGHTA and CDR2 FQGNSA. The V end lost 5 bases, the J end lost 8 bases, and 18 bases lay between the germline ends. The CDR3 length is 14 residues. The CDR3 DNA follows: TGTGCCAGCAGCCCAGGTTTCGAGCAGGGCGAAGCTTTCTTT. It encodes CASSPGFEQGEAFF.

This clonotype was counted between two and nine times. This chain's CDR3 is CASSFPGQALGEQYF. In DNA, the CDR3 is TGTGCCAGCAGCTTCCCGGGACAGGCCCTAGGGGAGCAGTACTTC. The V and J genes are TRBV7-9 and TRBJ2-7; 8 nucleotides line up with TRBD1. CDR3 length: 15 residues. Germline V gene sequence: CDR1 SEHNR, CDR2 FQNEAQ (reference sequence). Germline trimming cut 3 bases from V and 7 bases from J; bases unmatched to any gene: 11.

This chain uses TRBV5-1 with TRBJ2-3, with a tentative D call TRBD2 (5 bases). The germline V and J ends were trimmed by 0 bases and 4 bases, with 12 bases remaining between them. This CDR3 has 15 residues. CDR1 and CDR2 from the germline V gene are SGHRS and YFSETQ. CDR3 bases: TGCGCCAGCAGCTTGGCGGGAAGTTACGCAGATACGCAGTATTTT. This gives the protein CASSLAGSYADTQYF.

This clonotype has more than one count but fewer than ten. This chain joins TRBV5-1 and TRBJ1-1, with D possibly matching TRBD1 (5 bases). The CDR3 has 14 residues. Germline CDR1 SGHRS, CDR2 YFSETQ. Trimming took 4 bases from V and 2 from J, leaving 12 bases between them. DNA of the CDR3: TGCGCCAGCAGCCCGGGGGTACCAAACACTGAAGCTTTCTTT. Protein product: CASSPGVPNTEAFF.

This clonotype was observed at least ten times. The V call is TRBV11-2, the J call TRBJ2-3; maybe TRBD1 (7 bases). The CDR3 loop spans 17 amino acids. The V gene's germline CDR1 is SGHAT and CDR2 FQNNGV. With 0 bases removed from V and 0 bases from J, the gap between germline ends came to 13 bases. The chain's CDR3 is CASSLDRRGQSTDTQYF. The CDR3 DNA sequence: TGTGCCAGCAGCTTAGATCGGAGGGGACAGAGCACAGATACGCAGTATTTT.